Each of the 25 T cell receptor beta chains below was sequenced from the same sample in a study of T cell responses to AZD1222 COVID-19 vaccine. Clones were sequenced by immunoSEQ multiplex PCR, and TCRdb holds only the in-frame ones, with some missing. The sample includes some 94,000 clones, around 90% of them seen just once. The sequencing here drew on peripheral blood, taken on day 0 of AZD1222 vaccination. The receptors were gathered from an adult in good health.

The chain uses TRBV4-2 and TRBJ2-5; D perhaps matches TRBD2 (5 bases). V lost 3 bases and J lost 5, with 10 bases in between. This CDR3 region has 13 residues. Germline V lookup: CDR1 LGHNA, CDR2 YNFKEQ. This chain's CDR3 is CASSQIPGETQYF. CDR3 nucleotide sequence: TGTGCCAGCAGCCAGATCCCGGGGGAGACCCAGTACTTC.

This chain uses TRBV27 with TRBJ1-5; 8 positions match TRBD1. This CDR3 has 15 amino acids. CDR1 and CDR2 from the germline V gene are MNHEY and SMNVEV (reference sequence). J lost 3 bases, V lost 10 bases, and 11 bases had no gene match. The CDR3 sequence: CATARTGPYNQPQHF. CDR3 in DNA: TGTGCCACCGCGAGGACAGGGCCCTACAATCAGCCCCAGCATTTT.

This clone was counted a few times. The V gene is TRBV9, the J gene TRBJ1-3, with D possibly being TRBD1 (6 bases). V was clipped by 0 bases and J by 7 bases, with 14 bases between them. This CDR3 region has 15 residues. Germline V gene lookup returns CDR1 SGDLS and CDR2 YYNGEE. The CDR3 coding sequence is TGTGCCAGCAGCGTAGACAGGGAGAGGTCCAACACCATATATTTT. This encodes CASSVDRERSNTIYF. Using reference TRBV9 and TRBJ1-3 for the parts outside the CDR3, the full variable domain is DSGVTQTPKHLITATGQRVTLRCSPRSGDLSVYWYQQSLDQGLQFLIQYYNGEERAKGNILERFSAQQFPDLHSELNLSSLELGDSALYFCASSVDRERSNTIYFGEGSWLTVV.

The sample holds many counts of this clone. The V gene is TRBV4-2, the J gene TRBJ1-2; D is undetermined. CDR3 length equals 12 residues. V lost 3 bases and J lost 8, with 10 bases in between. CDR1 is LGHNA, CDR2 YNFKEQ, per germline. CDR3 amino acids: CASSQAGDGYTF. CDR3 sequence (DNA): TGTGCCAGCAGCCAGGCCGGAGACGGCTACACCTTC.

The CDR3 DNA follows: TGTGCCAGCAGCCAAGCGGGACAGGGGACTAACTATGGCTACACCTTC. Residues: CASSQAGQGTNYGYTF. V and J are TRBV4-2 and TRBJ1-2, with 10 bases that match TRBD1. V trimming: 1 base; J trimming: 0 bases; junction bases outside the gene matches: 2. The CDR3 has 16 residues. CDR1 and CDR2 (germline): LGHNA, YNFKEQ.

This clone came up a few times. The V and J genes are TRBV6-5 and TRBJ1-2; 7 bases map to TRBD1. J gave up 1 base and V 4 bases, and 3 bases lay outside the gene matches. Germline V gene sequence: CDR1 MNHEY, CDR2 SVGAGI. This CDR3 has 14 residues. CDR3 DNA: TGTGCCAGCAGTTTAAGGGGGCATAACTATGGCTACACCTTC. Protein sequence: CASSLRGHNYGYTF.

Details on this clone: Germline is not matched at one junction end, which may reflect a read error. CDR3 protein: CRRTGQDHF. The CDR3 DNA reads as TGTCGGCGAACCGGACAGGATCATTTT. V usage is TRBV12-3 or TRBV12-4 and J usage is TRBJ1-4; 7 bases agree with TRBD1. The CDR3 consists of 9 residues.

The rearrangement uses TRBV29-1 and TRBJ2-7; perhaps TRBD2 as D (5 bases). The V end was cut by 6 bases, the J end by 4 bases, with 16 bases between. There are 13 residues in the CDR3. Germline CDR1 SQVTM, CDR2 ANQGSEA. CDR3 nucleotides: TGCAGCGTCGACGGCGTGAGAGGGTACGAGCAGTACTTC. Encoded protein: CSVDGVRGYEQYF.

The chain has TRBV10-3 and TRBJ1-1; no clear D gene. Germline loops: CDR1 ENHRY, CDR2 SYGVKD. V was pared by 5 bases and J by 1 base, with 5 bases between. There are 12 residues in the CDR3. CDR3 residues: CAISWENTEAFF. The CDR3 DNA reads TGTGCCATCAGTTGGGAGAACACTGAAGCTTTCTTT.

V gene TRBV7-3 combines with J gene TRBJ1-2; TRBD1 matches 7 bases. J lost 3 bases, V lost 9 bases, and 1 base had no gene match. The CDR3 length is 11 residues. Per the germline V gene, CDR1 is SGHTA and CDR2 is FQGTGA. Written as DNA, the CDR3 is TGTGCCAGTGACAGGGACTATGGCTACACCTTC. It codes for CASDRDYGYTF.

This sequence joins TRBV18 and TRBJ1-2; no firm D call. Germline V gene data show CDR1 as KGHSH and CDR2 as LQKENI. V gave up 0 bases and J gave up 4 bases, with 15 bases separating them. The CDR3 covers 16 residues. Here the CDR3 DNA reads TGTGCCAGCTCACCACCAGGGCGGGGAAGTAGCTATGGCTACACCTTC. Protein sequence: CASSPPGRGSSYGYTF.

The CDR3 coding sequence is TGTGCCATCAGTGGGACTAGCGGGAGAGACGATGAGCAGTTCTTC. Protein: CAISGTSGRDDEQFF. The rearrangement joins TRBV10-3 to TRBJ2-1, with 13 bases lining up with TRBD2. CDR3 size: 15 residues. CDR1 and CDR2 from the germline V gene are ENHRY and SYGVKD. V gave up 4 bases and J gave up 8 bases; unmatched junction bases: 5.

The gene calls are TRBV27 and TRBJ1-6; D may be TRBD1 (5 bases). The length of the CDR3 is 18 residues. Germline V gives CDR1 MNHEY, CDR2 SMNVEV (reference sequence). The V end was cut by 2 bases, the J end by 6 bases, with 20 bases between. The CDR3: CASSLRIGRDRFNSPLHF. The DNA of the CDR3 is TGTGCCAGCAGTTTAAGAATCGGCAGGGACCGTTTTAATTCACCCCTCCACTTT.

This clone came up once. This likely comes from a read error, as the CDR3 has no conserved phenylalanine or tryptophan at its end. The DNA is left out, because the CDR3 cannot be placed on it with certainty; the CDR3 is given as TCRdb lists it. This chain's CDR3 is CASRLVTKIH. This rearrangement joins TRBV9 to TRBJ2-7; TRBD2, as called in the table, went unchecked against the DNA. The CDR3 length is 10 residues, termini included. Germline assignment: CDR1 SGDLS and CDR2 YYNGEE.

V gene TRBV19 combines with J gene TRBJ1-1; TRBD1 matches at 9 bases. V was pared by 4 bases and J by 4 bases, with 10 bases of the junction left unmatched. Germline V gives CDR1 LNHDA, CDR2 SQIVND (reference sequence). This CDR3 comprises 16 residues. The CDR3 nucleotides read TGTGCCAGTAGTAAGGTGATGGGGACAGGGAGCACTGAAGCTTTCTTT. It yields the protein CASSKVMGTGSTEAFF.

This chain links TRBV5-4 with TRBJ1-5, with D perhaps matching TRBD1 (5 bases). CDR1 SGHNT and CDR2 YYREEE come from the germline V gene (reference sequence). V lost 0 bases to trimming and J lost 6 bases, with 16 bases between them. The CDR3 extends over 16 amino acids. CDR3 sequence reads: CASSLDGGAVGQPQHF. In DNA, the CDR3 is TGTGCCAGCAGCTTGGATGGAGGGGCGGTGGGTCAGCCCCAGCATTTT.

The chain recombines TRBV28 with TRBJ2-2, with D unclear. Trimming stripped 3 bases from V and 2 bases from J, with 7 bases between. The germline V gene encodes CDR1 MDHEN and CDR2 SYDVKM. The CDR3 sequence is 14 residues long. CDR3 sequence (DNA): TGTGCCAGCAGTTTCGGCAGAAACACCGGGGAGCTGTTTTTT. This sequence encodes CASSFGRNTGELFF.

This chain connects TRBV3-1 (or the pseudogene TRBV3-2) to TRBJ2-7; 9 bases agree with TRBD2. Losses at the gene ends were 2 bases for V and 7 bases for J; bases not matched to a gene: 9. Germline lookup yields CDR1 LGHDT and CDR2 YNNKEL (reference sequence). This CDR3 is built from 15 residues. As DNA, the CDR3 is TGTGCCAGCAGCCAAAAGGGCGGGGGGGCCGTTGAGCAGTACTTC. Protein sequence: CASSQKGGGAVEQYF.

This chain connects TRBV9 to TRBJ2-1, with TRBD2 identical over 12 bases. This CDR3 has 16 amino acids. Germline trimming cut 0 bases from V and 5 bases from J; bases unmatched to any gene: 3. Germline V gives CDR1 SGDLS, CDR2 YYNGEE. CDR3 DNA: TGTGCCAGCAGCGTAGAACTAGCGGGAGGTCACAATGAGCAGTTCTTC. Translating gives CASSVELAGGHNEQFF.

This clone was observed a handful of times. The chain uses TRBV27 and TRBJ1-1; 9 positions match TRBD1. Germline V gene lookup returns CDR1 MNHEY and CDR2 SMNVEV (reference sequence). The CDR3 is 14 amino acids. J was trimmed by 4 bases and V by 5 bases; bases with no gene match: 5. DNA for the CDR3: TGTGCCAGCAGTAAGCAGACAGGGGGCACTGAAGCTTTCTTT. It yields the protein CASSKQTGGTEAFF.

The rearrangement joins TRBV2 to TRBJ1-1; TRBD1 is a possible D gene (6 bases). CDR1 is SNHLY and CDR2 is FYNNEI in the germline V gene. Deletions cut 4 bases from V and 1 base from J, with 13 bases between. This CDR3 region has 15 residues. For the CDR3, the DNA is TGTGCCAGCAGTGTGTTAGGACAGAGGAACACTGAAGCTTTCTTT. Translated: CASSVLGQRNTEAFF.

Here the CDR3 DNA reads TGTGCCAGCAGCCCACAGGGTATTCAAGAGACCCAGTACTTC. This translates into CASSPQGIQETQYF. The chain recombines TRBV7-9 with TRBJ2-5; D perhaps matches TRBD1 (6 bases). The CDR3 runs 14 residues. Trimming removed 5 bases at V and 2 bases at J, with 12 bases between. CDR1 and CDR2 (germline): SEHNR, FQNEAQ (reference sequence).

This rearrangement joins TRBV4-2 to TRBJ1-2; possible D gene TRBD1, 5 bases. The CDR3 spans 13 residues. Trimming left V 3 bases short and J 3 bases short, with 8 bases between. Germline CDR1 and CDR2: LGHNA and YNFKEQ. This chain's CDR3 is CASSQEGDYGYTF. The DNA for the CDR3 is TGTGCCAGCAGCCAGGAAGGGGACTATGGCTACACCTTC.

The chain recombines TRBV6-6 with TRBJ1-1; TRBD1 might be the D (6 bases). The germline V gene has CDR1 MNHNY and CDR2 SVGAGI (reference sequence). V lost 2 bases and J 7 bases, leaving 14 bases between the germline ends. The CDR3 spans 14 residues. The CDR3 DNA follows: TGTGCCAGCAGTTACGCGGGGGCAGCTCATGAAGCTTTCTTT. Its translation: CASSYAGAAHEAFF.

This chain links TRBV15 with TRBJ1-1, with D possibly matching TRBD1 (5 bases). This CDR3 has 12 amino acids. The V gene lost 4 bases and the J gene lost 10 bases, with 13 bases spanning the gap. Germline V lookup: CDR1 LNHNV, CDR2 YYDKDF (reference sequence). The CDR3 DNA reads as TGTGCCACCAGCAAGGGAGGGGATCGAGCTTTCTTT. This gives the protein CATSKGGDRAFF.